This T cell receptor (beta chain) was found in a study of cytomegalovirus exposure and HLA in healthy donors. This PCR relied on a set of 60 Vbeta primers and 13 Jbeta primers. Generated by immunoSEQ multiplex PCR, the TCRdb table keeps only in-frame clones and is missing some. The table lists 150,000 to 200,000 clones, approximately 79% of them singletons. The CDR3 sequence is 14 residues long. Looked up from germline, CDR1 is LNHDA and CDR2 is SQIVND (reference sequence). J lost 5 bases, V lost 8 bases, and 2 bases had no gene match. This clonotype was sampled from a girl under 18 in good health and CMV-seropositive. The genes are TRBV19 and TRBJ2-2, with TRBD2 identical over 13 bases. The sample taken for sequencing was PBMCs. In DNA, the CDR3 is TGTGCCAGTGGGACTAGCGGGGAAACCGGGGAGCTGTTTTTT. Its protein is CASGTSGETGELFF.